This T cell receptor (beta chain) was profiled in a study of neurological immune-mediated disorders. The CDR3 has 15 amino acids. V was clipped by 0 bases and J by 6 bases; unmatched bases: 7. CDR1 and CDR2 (germline): DFQATT, SNEGSKA (reference sequence). Ten or more counts support this clonotype. TCRdb re-called the 5' RACE reads through MiXCR, storing one row per CDR3 protein. The sample carries about 70,000 distinct CDR3 sequences, about 3% recorded once. The TCR sequence derives from a woman aged 45-65 years with multiple sclerosis. Source material: PBMCs. The rearrangement uses TRBV20-1 and TRBJ2-1; the match to TRBD2 covers 8 bases. The CDR3 protein is CSARDGTRGGNEQFF. In DNA form, the CDR3 reads TGCAGTGCTAGAGATGGGACTAGGGGGGGCAATGAGCAGTTCTTC.